This passage covers 13 T cell receptor beta chains from one sample sequenced in a study of OX40 agonist ivuxolimab in advanced cancers. Assay used: immunoSEQ multiplex PCR; TCRdb lists only in-frame clones, some missing. The sample has 15,000 to 20,000 clones; approximately 82% are singletons. This specimen consisted of CD4+ or CD8+ T cells sorted from blood, obtained in a trial of the OX40 agonist ivuxolimab. The origin of the receptors is an adult with an advanced solid tumor such as melanoma, head and neck, liver or kidney cancer.

The chain uses TRBV30 and TRBJ2-7, with TRBD2 matching over 9 bases. V lost 3 bases to trimming and J lost 4 bases; unmatched junction nucleotides: 4. From germline, CDR1 is GTSNPN and CDR2 SVGIG (reference sequence). The CDR3 loop spans 13 amino acids. In nucleotides, the CDR3 is TGTGCCTGGAGGCCCCTAGCGGGGTACGAGCAGTACTTC. Translation: CAWRPLAGYEQYF.

J is TRBJ2-7 and V is TRBV5-6, with 13 bases that match TRBD2. Germline trimming cut 4 bases from V and 0 bases from J; bases unmatched to any gene: 10. Germline V lookup: CDR1 SGHDT, CDR2 YYEEEE. The CDR3 runs 18 residues. The CDR3 DNA is TGTGCCAGCAGCGGCTCGGGACTAGCGGGACCCGCCTCCTACGAGCAGTACTTC. Protein product: CASSGSGLAGPASYEQYF.

The CDR3 bases are TGTGCCAGCAGCTTCGGGACAGGCTCCTACAATGAGCAGTTCTTC. This sequence encodes CASSFGTGSYNEQFF. The V gene is TRBV7-9, the J gene TRBJ2-1; 8 positions match TRBD1. This CDR3 is built from 15 residues. Germline trimming cut 3 bases from V and 0 bases from J; bases unmatched to any gene: 1. Germline V gene sequence: CDR1 SEHNR, CDR2 FQNEAQ (reference sequence).

Only one count was recorded for this clone. The chain recombines TRBV7-9 with TRBJ2-3, with D maybe TRBD2 (7 bases). Trimming shortened V by 5 bases and J by 2 bases, and 14 bases separated the two germline ends. The V gene's germline CDR1 is SEHNR and CDR2 FQNEAQ (reference sequence). CDR3 length: 15 residues. The CDR3 DNA reads TGTGCCAGCAGCCCCCGGGGGGCGGCCACAGATACGCAGTATTTT. Protein product: CASSPRGAATDTQYF.

This chain joins TRBV5-1 and TRBJ1-2; no definite D call. Germline-derived CDR1 and CDR2 are SGHRS and YFSETQ. This CDR3 comprises 14 residues. Trimming left V 7 bases short and J 0 bases short, with 13 bases between. CDR3 nucleotide sequence: TGCGCCAGCTATCTGACGGGGACTAACTATGGCTACACCTTC. This gives the protein CASYLTGTNYGYTF. The whole variable domain, remainder taken from reference TRBV5-1 and TRBJ1-2, is KAGVTQTPRYLIKTRGQQVTLSCSPISGHRSVSWYQQTPGQGLQFLFEYFSETQRNKGNFPGRFSGRQFSNSRSEMNVSTLELGDSALYLCASYLTGTNYGYTFGSGTRLTVV.

The chain combines TRBV19 with TRBJ2-5; D is ambiguous. The assigned J gene may be wrong: the sequence end matches TRBJ2-7 better. Germline CDR1 is LNHDA and CDR2 is SQIVND (reference sequence). This CDR3 has 13 amino acids. CDR3 region: CASSIAWGTEQYF. The CDR3 region has the DNA TGTGCCAGTAGTATAGCTTGGGGAACCGAGCAGTACTTC.

The genes are TRBV6-1 and TRBJ2-3; D not certain. V was trimmed by 1 base and J by 2 bases, leaving 7 bases between them. CDR1 and CDR2 from the germline V gene are MNHNS and SASEGT. The CDR3 contains 14 residues. The CDR3 DNA follows: TGTGCCAGCAGTGAAGGGGGTTCCACAGATACGCAGTATTTT. This codes for CASSEGGSTDTQYF.

This clone appeared once. The chain combines TRBV14 with TRBJ2-1; 8 bases map to TRBD2. Germline CDR1 SGHDN, CDR2 FVKESK. The ends lost 6 bases at V and 6 bases at J; junction bases unmatched: 13. The CDR3 is 16 amino acids. The chain's CDR3 is CASSPGVAGTGNEQFF. The DNA for the CDR3 is TGTGCCAGCAGTCCCGGGGTAGCGGGGACGGGCAATGAGCAGTTCTTC.

The V gene is TRBV7-9, the J gene TRBJ2-7; D possibly corresponds to TRBD1 (6 bases). The CDR3 totals 13 residues. Germline assignment: CDR1 SEHNR and CDR2 FQNEAQ (reference sequence). V gave up 8 bases and J gave up 6 bases, with 17 bases separating them. The CDR3 is CASGPNRVVEQYF. The DNA for the CDR3 is TGTGCCAGCGGCCCCAACAGGGTAGTCGAGCAGTACTTC.

This clone was counted a single time. The chain links TRBV4-2 to TRBJ2-4; TRBD1 might be the D (6 bases). The ends were cut back, 1 base at V and 8 bases at J, with 9 bases in the middle. The germline gives CDR1 LGHNA, CDR2 YNFKEQ. The CDR3 loop spans 13 amino acids. The CDR3 loop is CASSQAGADIQYF. Here the CDR3 DNA reads TGTGCCAGCAGCCAAGCAGGGGCGGACATTCAGTACTTC.

V is TRBV2 and J is TRBJ1-2; D not certain. Germline V gives CDR1 SNHLY, CDR2 FYNNEI. The CDR3 spans 13 residues. V shed 2 bases and J shed 8 bases, with 12 bases lying between them. CDR3 bases: TGTGCCAGCAGTGAAACGTCGGGGAGCGGCTACACCTTC. Translating it yields CASSETSGSGYTF.

This CDR3 is CASSLSGSSYEQYF. For the CDR3, the DNA is TGTGCCAGCAGTTTATCAGGGAGCTCCTACGAGCAGTACTTC. This chain uses TRBV28 with TRBJ2-7; TRBD1 or TRBD2 may be the D gene (5 bases each). This CDR3 comprises 14 residues. Germline-derived CDR1 and CDR2 are MDHEN and SYDVKM. V lost 1 base to trimming and J lost 0 bases, with 7 bases between them.

The rearrangement uses TRBV10-2 and TRBJ1-6; D not certain. CDR3 size: 10 residues. Trimming left V 8 bases short and J 7 bases short, with 3 bases between. Per the germline V gene, CDR1 is WSHSY and CDR2 is SAAADI. CDR3 sequence reads: CASGNSPLHF. The CDR3 bases are TGCGCCAGCGGCAATTCACCCCTCCACTTT.